The rows below give T cell receptor beta chains drawn from one sample of a study of control samples from healthy donors and cancer patients. Measured with immunoSEQ multiplex PCR; TCRdb has only the in-frame clones, and not every one. The data show roughly 88,000 clones, over 90% seen once. Sample: blood. The receptors were sampled from a man between 18 and 35 years old in good health. Each CDR3 is given with its conserved first and last residue. A D gene is named only where the DNA matches it firmly.

V,D,CDR3
TRBV11-2,TRBD1,CASSPGTGAGYTF
TRBV19,.,CASSMVGLANEKLFF
TRBV5-8,.,CASSSSWGYGYTF
TRBV5-4,.,CASRFNERAEAFF
TRBV2,TRBD1,CASRGGSNNNEQFF
TRBV6-5,TRBD1,CASSYSDRGMNTEAFF
TRBV30,TRBD2,CAWTLAGPDTQYF
TRBV6-1,.,CASSDGVSEKLFF
TRBV7-8,.,CASSLGRVNTGELFF
TRBV19,.,CASSSLGFSTDTQYF
TRBV6-5,TRBD1,CASKYGTADGPQHF
TRBV7-9,.,CASGKQGSGNTIYF
TRBV5-1,TRBD1,CASSVGQGGYGYTF
TRBV27,.,CASSSRGNTEAFF
TRBV10-3,.,CAISESRPAGGYNEQFF
TRBV4-1,.,CASSLGQRQNSPLHF
TRBV30,.,CAWSVVGNYGYTF
TRBV12-3/TRBV12-4,.,CASRTDRVTEAFF
TRBV27,.,CASSPHSGQPQHF
TRBV4-3,TRBD2,CASSQVAGVEGETQYF
TRBV6-5,.,CASSPIRQFFYGYTF
TRBV4-3,TRBD1,CASSQDTGVANYGYTF
TRBV12-3/TRBV12-4,.,CASSLPGLTEAFF
TRBV5-5,.,CASSLPPGRNTEAFF
TRBV12-3/TRBV12-4,.,CASSLLPGELFF
TRBV11-1,.,CASSLLVGRTGTEAFF
TRBV27,TRBD2,CASSSGLEAYNEQFF
TRBV25-1,TRBD1,CASSGQGAGDTQYF
TRBV6-2/TRBV6-3,.,CASSYEGDYEQYF
TRBV10-3,.,CATGSGGSTDTQYF
TRBV5-6,.,CASSLSMNTEAFF
TRBV5-1,.,CASSLQSGDAGELFF
TRBV4-1,.,CASSQEEGLGNSPLHF
TRBV12-3/TRBV12-4,.,CASSVDSNYGYTF
TRBV27,.,CASSPDFRGQPQHF
TRBV7-8,TRBD1,CASSPRDRTNNEQFF
TRBV7-9,.,CASSLALWGNTEAFF
TRBV24-1,.,CATSDLPDKRDTEAFF
TRBV25-1,.,CASAPDSNQPQHF
TRBV2,.,CASIVGYEQYF
TRBV27,TRBD1,CASSFGQGSGNTIYF
TRBV12-5,.,CASGSLDSGNTIYF
TRBV7-3,.,CASSSGAGEQFF